Listed here is a single TCR beta chain. The target antigen is unknown. The CDR3 length is 14 residues. Germline CDR1 reads SEHNR; CDR2 reads FQNEAQ (reference sequence). This sample is part of a study of monozygotic twins with inflammatory bowel disease. General observations from the study: Repertoire similarity did not differ between concordant and discordant twins, perhaps due to limited power.

TCRdb re-analyzed the 5' RACE reads; it lists each CDR3 protein once, without DNA. The sample table sets out more than 120,000 distinct CDR3 sequences. The TCR sequence derives from a human donor with ulcerative colitis or Crohn's disease, or a healthy co-twin of an affected twin (not recorded which). Sequencing was performed on blood. V usage is TRBV7-9 and J usage is TRBJ2-5; TCRdb picks TRBD1, but there is no DNA to check that call. CDR3 in amino acids: CASSLGTVQETQYF.